A single sample is the source of the 10 T cell receptor beta chains below, sequenced in a study of cytomegalovirus exposure and HLA in healthy donors. In the PCR, 60 Vbeta and 13 Jbeta primers were used. The protocol was immunoSEQ multiplex PCR, while the TCRdb copy is restricted to in-frame clones and leaves out a portion. The profile shows approximately 150,000 clones, around 79% of them singletons. The material sequenced was PBMCs. The receptors originated from a man aged 35 to 55 in good health and CMV-seronegative.

V usage is TRBV7-8 and J usage is TRBJ2-6; TRBD1 might be the D (5 bases). Per germline, CDR1 SGHVS and CDR2 FQNEAQ. The CDR3 contains 15 residues. V was shortened by 3 bases and J by 4 bases, with 10 bases between the two germline ends. The CDR3 here is CASSFRVAGANVLTF. CDR3 sequence (DNA): TGTGCCAGCAGCTTCAGGGTGGCAGGGGCCAACGTCCTGACTTTC. The variable domain in full, with the rest retrieved from reference TRBV7-8 and TRBJ2-6, is GAGVSQSPRYKVAKRGQDVALRCDPISGHVSLFWYQQALGQGPEFLTYFQNEAQLDKSGLPSDRFFAERPEGSVSTLKIQRTQQEDSAVYLCASSFRVAGANVLTFGAGSRLTVL.

A few counts support this clone. The J gene is TRBJ1-4, the V gene TRBV7-2; TRBD1 matches 7 bases. The CDR3 has 15 amino acids. CDR1 is SGHTA, CDR2 FQGNSA, per germline. The trim removed 6 bases at V and 4 bases at J, leaving 8 bases unmatched. CDR3 DNA: TGTGCCAGCAGGCCAGAAGGGACAGTTAATGAAAAACTGTTTTTT. Encoded protein: CASRPEGTVNEKLFF.

This clone was recorded once. V gene TRBV19 combines with J gene TRBJ1-1; D is unclear. V gave up 8 bases and J gave up 1 base, with 8 bases separating them. CDR1 and CDR2 from the germline V gene are LNHDA and SQIVND (reference sequence). CDR3 length equals 12 residues. The CDR3 here is CASESGNTEAFF. Here the CDR3 DNA reads TGTGCCAGTGAGAGTGGGAACACTGAAGCTTTCTTT.

CDR3: CASSKVGQDNSPLHF. CDR3 DNA: TGTGCCAGCAGCAAAGTGGGACAGGACAATTCACCCCTCCACTTT. The genes are TRBV5-6 and TRBJ1-6, with TRBD1 matching 8 bases. The CDR3 totals 15 residues. Germline trimming cut 4 bases from V and 7 bases from J; bases unmatched to any gene: 7. Germline CDR1 and CDR2: SGHDT and YYEEEE.

CDR3: CASSSRGGKLFF. For the CDR3, the DNA is TGTGCCAGCAGCTCGAGGGGGGGAAAACTGTTTTTT. The J gene is TRBJ1-4, the V gene TRBV7-8; perhaps TRBD1 as D (6 bases). The CDR3 totals 12 residues. Per germline, CDR1 SGHVS and CDR2 FQNEAQ. V gave up 4 bases and J gave up 10 bases, with 10 bases separating them.

This clone was seen a handful of times. CDR3 sequence (DNA): TGTGCCTGGAGTACCAGGATCTATGGCTACACCTTC. Amino acid sequence: CAWSTRIYGYTF. The chain has TRBV30 and TRBJ1-2, with D uncertain. The CDR3 has 12 residues. The germline V gene has CDR1 GTSNPN and CDR2 SVGIG (reference sequence). Trimming pared 2 bases from V and 4 bases from J, leaving 8 bases between.

The chain employs TRBV7-6 and TRBJ2-7; 11 positions agree with TRBD1. V was clipped by 4 bases and J by 2 bases; unmatched bases: 4. The germline CDR1 and CDR2 sequences are SGHVS and FNYEAQ. This CDR3 has 15 amino acids. The CDR3 sequence: CASSSPGQGAYEQYF. The CDR3, as DNA: TGTGCCAGCAGCTCCCCGGGACAGGGGGCCTACGAGCAGTACTTC.

CDR3 protein: CASSPSGQTDYNEQFF. In DNA, the CDR3 is TGCGCCAGCAGCCCATCCGGACAGACCGATTACAATGAGCAGTTCTTC. The J gene is TRBJ2-1, the V gene TRBV5-1; weak D call: TRBD1 (6 bases). Per the germline V gene, CDR1 is SGHRS and CDR2 is YFSETQ. The CDR3 extends over 16 amino acids. V dropped 4 bases and J dropped 4 bases, with 18 bases sitting between them.

The chain carries TRBV7-9 and TRBJ2-1; 7 positions match TRBD2. Germline V gene lookup returns CDR1 SEHNR and CDR2 FQNEAQ (reference sequence). CDR3 length: 16 residues. With V trimmed by 5 bases and J by 3 bases, 10 bases remained unmatched. The CDR3 DNA reads as TGTGCCAGCAGCCTCGGGGGAGGGAGGGACTACAATGAGCAGTTCTTC. Translated, it gives CASSLGGGRDYNEQFF.

This clone appeared a single time. The chain links TRBV7-9 to TRBJ2-1; D gene uncertain. This CDR3 spans 18 amino acids. The V gene's germline CDR1 is SEHNR and CDR2 FQNEAQ (reference sequence). V dropped 0 bases and J dropped 1 base, with 16 bases sitting between them. DNA for the CDR3: TGTGCCAGCAGCTTAGCGCTAAACAGCCGTAATTCCTACAATGAGCAGTTCTTC. Residues: CASSLALNSRNSYNEQFF.